What follows are 21 T cell receptor beta chains derived from one specimen sequenced in a study of Graves' ophthalmopathy and Graves' hyperthyroidism. Amplified TCR beta CDR3 regions were obtained using RNA transcripts as template. The library came from an HTBI-primed first-round RT-PCR and a second-round multiplex PCR. In TCRdb, the multiplex PCR reads were re-called with MiXCR into one record per CDR3 protein. The repertoire includes nearly 400,000 distinct CDR3 sequences, around 20% of them detected once, and roughly 1.5% sits in the top ten. Sequencing was carried out using peripheral blood. All receptors derive from a woman aged 18 to 35 with Graves' ophthalmopathy.

This clonotype was counted ten times or more. The chain combines TRBV19 with TRBJ1-1; D remains unclear. CDR1 LNHDA and CDR2 SQIVND come from the germline V gene (reference sequence). There are 14 residues in the CDR3. Trimming took 7 bases from V and 1 from J, leaving 13 bases between them. DNA of the CDR3: TGTGCCAGTAACTCTTGGGCGGAGAACACTGAAGCTTTCTTT. The encoded protein is CASNSWAENTEAFF.

This clonotype occurred many times. The chain combines TRBV6-2 or TRBV6-3 with TRBJ2-4; D gene uncertain. This CDR3 region has 15 residues. Trimming stripped 0 bases from V and 7 bases from J, with 13 bases between. The germline gives CDR1 MNHEY, CDR2 SVGEGT. The CDR3 bases are TGTGCCAGCAGTTACTCGATAAAATACACCAACATTCAGTACTTC. It translates to CASSYSIKYTNIQYF.

In this sample, this clonotype turned up many times. One junction end does not reproduce the germline sequence, and a read error may be involved. CDR3 region: CSPSGGAYEQYF. The CDR3 bases are TGCAGTCCTAGCGGGGGGGCCTACGAGCAGTACTTC. The V gene is TRBV20-1, the J gene TRBJ2-7, with 12 bases identical to TRBD2. CDR1 and CDR2 (germline): DFQATT, SNEGSKA (reference sequence). The length of the CDR3 is 12 residues.

This clonotype occurred many times. CDR3 sequence reads: CSVGAGANYGYTF. In DNA, the CDR3 is TGCAGCGTTGGGGCGGGGGCTAACTATGGCTACACCTTC. The V gene is TRBV29-1, the J gene TRBJ1-2; maybe TRBD1 (5 bases). CDR3 size: 13 residues. V was cut by 4 bases and J by 0 bases, with 9 bases left in between. The germline V gene encodes CDR1 SQVTM and CDR2 ANQGSEA.

The chain joins TRBV19 to TRBJ1-3; D not resolved. From germline, CDR1 is LNHDA and CDR2 SQIVND (reference sequence). Trimming shortened V by 8 bases and J by 0 bases, and 11 bases separated the two germline ends. This CDR3 contains 14 residues. The DNA for the CDR3 is TGTGCCAGTTGGACTGGGAGCTCTGGAAACACCATATATTTT. Protein sequence: CASWTGSSGNTIYF.

As DNA, the CDR3 is TGCGCCAGCAGCTTCTTTCGACAGGGAAAATTGGTCGGGGAGCTGTTTTTT. This codes for CASSFFRQGKLVGELFF. The chain combines TRBV5-1 with TRBJ2-2, with 7 bases aligning to TRBD1. CDR1 and CDR2 from the germline V gene are SGHRS and YFSETQ. The length of the CDR3 is 17 residues. J lost 7 bases, V lost 2 bases, and 14 bases had no gene match.

The count of this clonotype is one. The rearrangement uses TRBV5-1 and TRBJ2-7, with TRBD1 as a possible D gene (5 bases). Trimming stripped 3 bases from V and 2 bases from J, with 12 bases between. The CDR3 has 14 residues. The germline CDR1 and CDR2 sequences are SGHRS and YFSETQ. CDR3 coding DNA: TGCGCCAGCAGCTCTTCAGGGATCGCCTACGAGCAGTACTTC. It codes for CASSSSGIAYEQYF.

This clonotype was recorded at least ten times. As DNA, the CDR3 is TGTGCCAGTAGTATTGGTCCCGTGGGTTACGAGCAGTACTTC. It translates to CASSIGPVGYEQYF. The chain recombines TRBV19 with TRBJ2-7, with D uncertain. V lost 3 bases and J lost 4, with 13 bases in between. Germline lookup yields CDR1 LNHDA and CDR2 SQIVND (reference sequence). This CDR3 comprises 14 residues.

This clonotype was detected ten times or more. The J gene is TRBJ2-7, the V gene TRBV6-1; no clear D. CDR1 MNHNS and CDR2 SASEGT come from the germline V gene. Trimming stripped 3 bases from V and 5 bases from J, with 14 bases between. This CDR3 spans 14 amino acids. DNA for the CDR3: TGTGCCAGCAGTGATATTCGGGCCCAGGACGAGCAGTACTTC. Translating it yields CASSDIRAQDEQYF.

This clonotype was seen repeatedly, ten times or more. The chain uses TRBV6-6 and TRBJ2-5; D is perhaps TRBD1 (6 bases). V dropped 4 bases and J dropped 4 bases, with 13 bases sitting between them. From germline, CDR1 is MNHNY and CDR2 SVGAGI (reference sequence). This CDR3 spans 14 amino acids. The CDR3 here is CASSSGARVETQYF. The CDR3 DNA reads as TGTGCCAGCAGTTCAGGGGCGCGGGTAGAGACCCAGTACTTC.

This clonotype was observed many times. The chain combines TRBV10-3 with TRBJ2-6; D is undetermined. The V end lost 0 bases, the J end lost 0 bases, and 3 bases lay between the germline ends. The germline V gene encodes CDR1 ENHRY and CDR2 SYGVKD. This CDR3 spans 15 amino acids. For the CDR3, the DNA is TGTGCCATCAGTGAGTCGCTCTCTGGGGCCAACGTCCTGACTTTC. It specifies CAISESLSGANVLTF.

The sample holds many counts of this clonotype. The chain links TRBV28 to TRBJ1-1, with D possibly TRBD1 on 6 matching bases. The germline V gene has CDR1 MDHEN and CDR2 SYDVKM. V shed 5 bases and J shed 3 bases, with 19 bases lying between them. CDR3 length: 16 amino acids. CDR3 in amino acids: CASSPQGGMGYTEAFF. The CDR3 nucleotides are TGTGCCAGCAGTCCACAGGGTGGTATGGGTTACACTGAAGCTTTCTTT. The complete variable domain, with remaining parts taken from reference TRBV28 and TRBJ1-1, reads DVKVTQSSRYLVKRTGEKVFLECVQDMDHENMFWYRQDPGLGLRLIYFSYDVKMKEKGDIPEGYSVSREKKERFSLILESASTNQTSMYLCASSPQGGMGYTEAFFGQGTRLTVV.

This clonotype was detected many times. The rearrangement links TRBV28 to TRBJ2-7; 7 bases map to TRBD1. V shed 4 bases and J 3 bases; nucleotides not matched to a gene: 3. The V gene's germline CDR1 is MDHEN and CDR2 SYDVKM. The CDR3 totals 13 residues. Here the CDR3 DNA reads TGTGCCAGCAGTTCGGGACAGCGCTACGAGCAGTACTTC. Its protein is CASSSGQRYEQYF.

This clonotype has at least ten counts. This chain connects TRBV7-8 to TRBJ1-1, with 7 bases that match TRBD1. This CDR3 region has 16 residues. Trimming took 1 base from V and 7 from J; bases not matched to a gene: 12. CDR1 is SGHVS and CDR2 is FQNEAQ in the germline V gene. The CDR3 bases are TGTGCCAGCAGCTTAGAGAACGGGGACAGAGAGTTTGAAGCTTTCTTT. Its translation: CASSLENGDREFEAFF.

This clonotype has a count of ten or more. This sequence joins TRBV6-5 and TRBJ2-6; D gene ambiguous. The CDR3 is 13 residues long. Germline assignment: CDR1 MNHEY and CDR2 SVGAGI. Trimming took 7 bases from V and 0 from J, leaving 4 bases between them. This CDR3 reads CASISSGANVLTF. In DNA, the CDR3 is TGTGCCAGCATTTCCTCTGGGGCCAACGTCCTGACTTTC.

This rearrangement joins TRBV24-1 to TRBJ2-5, with D perhaps TRBD2 (5 bases). Germline lookup yields CDR1 KGHDR and CDR2 SFDVKD. The CDR3 loop spans 15 amino acids. Trimming left V 5 bases short and J 5 bases short, with 17 bases between. As DNA, the CDR3 is TGTGCCACCAGTGCTTCGAAGGAGAGGAGGGAGACCCAGTACTTC. This codes for CATSASKERRETQYF.

This clonotype has a count of ten or more. V usage is TRBV20-1 and J usage is TRBJ2-5; D gene uncertain. The V gene lost 0 bases and the J gene lost 0 bases, with 8 bases spanning the gap. The CDR3 extends over 14 amino acids. From germline, CDR1 is DFQATT and CDR2 SNEGSKA (reference sequence). The CDR3 here is CSAREQPYQETQYF. The CDR3 DNA reads as TGCAGTGCTAGAGAACAGCCGTACCAAGAGACCCAGTACTTC.

This clonotype was observed at least ten times. The V gene is TRBV28, the J gene TRBJ1-5; D perhaps matches TRBD1 (6 bases). The germline CDR1 and CDR2 sequences are MDHEN and SYDVKM. CDR3 length equals 15 residues. V was trimmed by 2 bases and J by 6 bases, leaving 14 bases between them. The CDR3 DNA is TGTGCCAGCAGTTTAGGCCAGGGGATTGGTCAGCCCCAGCATTTT. It codes for CASSLGQGIGQPQHF.

The chain employs TRBV24-1 and TRBJ2-7; 8 positions match TRBD1. Germline loops: CDR1 KGHDR, CDR2 SFDVKD. V lost 3 bases and J lost 1; bases outside the gene matches: 4. The CDR3 consists of 15 residues. The CDR3 loop reads CATSDNRDRSYEQYF. DNA of the CDR3: TGTGCCACCAGTGATAACCGGGACAGGTCCTACGAGCAGTACTTC.

This clonotype has a count of ten or more. The chain carries TRBV5-5 and TRBJ1-1; D is unresolved. CDR1 is SGHKS and CDR2 is YYEKEE in the germline V gene (reference sequence). The V gene lost 0 bases and the J gene lost 8 bases, with 8 bases spanning the gap. The CDR3 runs to 12 residues. The CDR3 sequence is CASSLAGREAFF. In nucleotides, the CDR3 is TGTGCCAGCAGCTTGGCCGGGAGAGAAGCTTTCTTT.

This clonotype was seen at least ten times. The rearrangement joins TRBV30 to TRBJ2-5; either TRBD1 or TRBD2 may supply D (5 bases each). The germline gives CDR1 GTSNPN, CDR2 SVGIG (reference sequence). This CDR3 spans 17 amino acids. Between the trimmed V and J ends, which lost 0 bases and 3 bases, there was a span of 20 bases. The CDR3 here is CAWSVLGRVTEEETQYF. The CDR3, as DNA: TGTGCCTGGAGTGTACTGGGACGGGTAACCGAAGAAGAGACCCAGTACTTC.